A selection of T cell receptor beta chains follows, all from one sample in a study of blood T cells in healthy people across ages. TCRdb re-called the 5' RACE reads through MiXCR, storing one row per CDR3 protein. The table includes around 970,000 distinct CDR3 sequences, roughly half detected once. Sequenced sample: blood. The source is an older woman in good health. CDR3s include the opening cysteine and the closing phenylalanine or tryptophan. A D gene is named only where the DNA matches it firmly. The listing skips clone size in some rows; elsewhere it reads once, few, many or a size class.

TRBJ2-2,TRBV9,.,14,.,CASSPGESTGELFF,TGTGCCAGCAGCCCAGGGGAAAGCACCGGGGAGCTGTTTTTT
TRBJ2-4,TRBV20-1,.,15,.,CSANNPGRKNNEQYF,TGCAGTGCTAACAACCCGGGACGGAAAAACAATGAGCAGTACTTC
TRBJ2-1,TRBV20-1,.,13,.,CSADHRSRNEQFF,TGCAGTGCTGACCACAGAAGTCGCAATGAGCAGTTCTTC
TRBJ2-7,TRBV2,.,11,few,CASSETSLQYF,TGTGCCAGCAGTGAAACGAGTCTCCAGTACTTC
TRBJ2-7,TRBV3-1,TRBD2,13,.,CASNLAGAYEQYF,TGTGCCAGCAATCTAGCGGGAGCTTACGAGCAGTACTTC
TRBJ1-1,TRBV29-1,TRBD1,14,few,CSAGQTVMNTEAFF,TGCAGCGCGGGACAGACCGTAATGAACACTGAAGCTTTCTTT
TRBJ2-7,TRBV11-2,TRBD1,14,.,CASTRQGRRYEQYF,TGTGCCAGCACCAGACAGGGCCGGCGCTACGAGCAGTACTTC
TRBJ2-7,TRBV20-1,.,13,few,CSARETGLGEQYF,TGCAGTGCGAGAGAAACAGGACTCGGCGAGCAGTACTTC
TRBJ1-2,TRBV16,.,13,.,CASSPGQSRGYTF,TGTGCCAGCAGCCCGGGACAATCAAGGGGCTACACCTTC
TRBJ2-7,TRBV3-1,.,16,.,CASSQSRVRVSYEQYF,TGTGCCAGCAGCCAAAGTCGGGTACGCGTCTCGTACGAGCAGTACTTC
TRBJ2-1,TRBV20-1,TRBD2,16,.,CSARSALASGAVEQFF,TGCAGTGCTAGATCGGCCTTGGCTAGCGGGGCGGTTGAGCAGTTCTTC
TRBJ2-2,TRBV6-6,.,12,.,CASSRNRGELFF,TGTGCCAGCAGCCGGAATCGCGGGGAGCTGTTTTTT
TRBJ2-5,TRBV5-8,TRBD2,19,.,CASSLRLAGVGLVEETQYF,TGTGCCAGCAGCTTGAGGCTAGCGGGAGTCGGGTTGGTAGAAGAGACCCAGTACTTC
TRBJ2-3,TRBV4-1,TRBD2,16,few,CASSQDGTSGMSTQYF,TGCGCCAGCAGCCAAGATGGGACTAGCGGGATGTCTACGCAGTATTTT
TRBJ1-1,TRBV20-1,.,14,once,CSTHLGLLNTEAFF,TGCAGTACCCACCTAGGCTTACTGAACACTGAAGCTTTCTTT
TRBJ1-2,TRBV6-2/TRBV6-3,TRBD1,15,.,CASSSRRQGHYGYTF,TGTGCCAGCAGCTCACGTCGACAGGGTCACTATGGCTACACCTTC
TRBJ1-5,TRBV27,.,13,.,CASSFGSVETQHF,TGTGCCAGCAGTTTTGGGAGTGTAGAGACCCAGCATTTT
TRBJ2-5,TRBV3-1,.,13,.,CASSWDGEETQYF,TGTGCCAGCAGCTGGGACGGAGAAGAGACCCAGTACTTC
TRBJ2-7,TRBV29-1,TRBD1,13,.,CSAKGGRYYEQYF,TGCAGCGCAAAAGGGGGCAGGTACTACGAGCAGTACTTC
TRBJ2-1,TRBV7-9,TRBD2,16,.,CASSFYSGSAYNEQFF,TGTGCCAGCAGCTTCTATAGCGGGAGTGCCTACAATGAGCAGTTCTTC
TRBJ1-2,TRBV20-1,TRBD1,15,.,CSAPESQGAVYGYTF,TGCAGTGCTCCTGAGTCACAGGGGGCCGTCTATGGCTACACCTTC
TRBJ2-1,TRBV12-3/TRBV12-4,TRBD2,16,few,CASGRTSGSVWGEQFF,TGTGCCAGCGGACGGACTAGCGGGAGTGTGTGGGGTGAGCAGTTCTTC
TRBJ2-1,TRBV2,TRBD2,15,.,CATRLAAPLYNEQFF,TGTGCCACCCGACTAGCGGCCCCCTTGTACAATGAGCAGTTCTTC
TRBJ2-7,TRBV20-1,.,14,few,CSARDLLAIYEQYF,TGCAGTGCTAGAGATCTTTTGGCCATCTACGAGCAGTACTTC
TRBJ2-1,TRBV12-3/TRBV12-4,TRBD2,11,few,CASYSGRVKFF,TGTGCCAGCTATAGCGGGAGGGTGAAGTTCTTC
TRBJ2-7,TRBV5-1,TRBD2,18,.,CASSPPSGTSGEGFEQYF,TGCGCCAGCAGCCCCCCTTCGGGGACTAGCGGGGAGGGGTTCGAGCAGTACTTC
TRBJ2-5,TRBV27,TRBD1,15,few,CASSPYRTGESPQYF,TGTGCCAGCAGCCCCTATAGGACAGGGGAAAGTCCCCAGTACTTC
TRBJ2-7,TRBV7-9,.,17,few,CASSLALFDRDTYEQYF,TGTGCCAGCAGCTTAGCGCTTTTCGACAGAGACACCTACGAGCAGTACTTC
TRBJ1-5,TRBV12-3/TRBV12-4,.,13,.,CASSLAQQQPQHF,TGTGCCAGCAGTTTAGCCCAACAACAGCCCCAGCATTTT
TRBJ2-1,TRBV12-3/TRBV12-4,.,14,.,CASSLRAGANEQFF,TGTGCCAGCAGTTTAAGGGCCGGGGCCAATGAGCAGTTCTTC
TRBJ1-2,TRBV14,.,15,.,CASSQGVLVDQGYTF,TGTGCCAGCAGCCAAGGCGTCTTGGTGGACCAGGGCTACACCTTC
TRBJ1-3,TRBV27,.,13,once,CASGARSGNTIYF,TGTGCCAGCGGAGCGCGCTCTGGAAACACCATATATTTT
TRBJ2-1,TRBV20-1,TRBD2,15,.,CSAPGLAGLYNEQFF,TGCAGTGCTCCCGGACTAGCGGGACTCTACAATGAGCAGTTCTTC
TRBJ2-1,TRBV4-2,TRBD2,21,.,CASSQDKAGLAGELDVWEQFF,TGTGCCAGCAGCCAAGATAAGGCGGGACTAGCGGGAGAGCTGGACGTCTGGGAGCAGTTCTTC
TRBJ2-3,TRBV20-1,.,14,.,CSAKGPGTGDTQYF,TGCAGTGCCAAGGGACCCGGGACGGGTGATACGCAGTATTTT
TRBJ2-2,TRBV12-3/TRBV12-4,.,13,.,CASTSANTGELFF,TGTGCCAGCACTAGCGCGAACACCGGGGAGCTGTTTTTT
TRBJ2-7,TRBV6-2/TRBV6-3,TRBD2,15,few,CASSTPGTSSYEQYF,TGTGCCAGCAGTACGCCCGGGACTAGCAGCTACGAGCAGTACTTC
TRBJ2-5,TRBV10-2,TRBD2,13,.,CASTPSGRETQYF,TGCGCCAGCACGCCTAGCGGGCGAGAGACCCAGTACTTC
TRBJ2-2,TRBV2,.,15,.,CASSPRGDFTGELFF,TGTGCCAGCAGCCCCCGGGGAGATTTCACCGGGGAGCTGTTTTTT
TRBJ1-5,TRBV4-3,.,14,.,CASSQGRYNQPQHF,TGCGCCAGCAGCCAAGGACGGTACAATCAGCCCCAGCATTTT
TRBJ2-7,TRBV7-9,.,14,few,CASSPTGALNEQYF,TGTGCCAGCAGCCCAACCGGGGCCCTTAACGAGCAGTACTTC
TRBJ2-7,TRBV20-1,TRBD2,15,once,CSAQASGKPYNEQYF,TGCAGTGCCCAAGCTAGCGGGAAACCTTACAATGAGCAGTACTTC
TRBJ2-3,TRBV30,.,12,.,CAWNPAQNTQYF,TGTGCCTGGAACCCGGCACAGAATACGCAGTATTTT
TRBJ1-5,TRBV29-1,.,13,.,CSVHAGGNQPQHF,TGCAGCGTTCATGCAGGAGGGAATCAGCCCCAGCATTTT
TRBJ2-3,TRBV25-1,.,15,.,CASSEFVGRVDTQYF,TGTGCCAGCAGTGAATTTGTGGGAAGGGTCGATACGCAGTATTTT
TRBJ1-5,TRBV6-5,.,13,.,CASSYKGGQPQHF,TGTGCCAGCAGTTACAAGGGTGGACAGCCTCAGCATTTT
TRBJ2-1,TRBV7-7,.,17,.,CASSLAPDRTFYNEQFF,TGTGCCAGCAGCTTAGCCCCAGACAGGACCTTCTACAATGAGCAGTTCTTC
TRBJ1-2,TRBV7-9,.,11,.,CAGGGNYGYTF,TGTGCCGGTGGCGGCAACTATGGCTACACCTTC
TRBJ2-5,TRBV7-9,.,12,.,CASGRTEETQYF,TGTGCCAGCGGAAGGACAGAAGAGACCCAGTACTTC
TRBJ2-1,TRBV6-5,.,16,.,CASSYILAKIGNEQFF,TGTGCCAGCAGTTACATTCTAGCGAAGATCGGGAATGAGCAGTTCTTC
TRBJ2-7,TRBV11-2,TRBD1,18,.,CASSLNFFGGTGTSEQYF,TGTGCCAGCAGCTTGAATTTCTTTGGCGGGACAGGGACCTCCGAGCAGTACTTC
TRBJ2-3,TRBV20-1,TRBD1,15,.,CSAHPGQGSADTQYF,TGCAGTGCCCACCCGGGACAGGGGAGTGCAGATACGCAGTATTTT
TRBJ2-5,TRBV12-3/TRBV12-4,TRBD2,13,.,CASSAAGEETQYF,TGTGCCAGCAGTGCAGCGGGAGAAGAGACCCAGTACTTC